This TCR beta chain was recorded in a study of vaccination effects on CD4 cells after COVID-19. Pools of viral peptides were used by the ViraFEST assay to expand antigen-specific CD4+ T cells ahead of sequencing. Subsequent to a culture period of more than 9 days, CD4+ T cells were isolated. Two doses of either BNT162b2 or mRNA-1273 were given to each participant. In the cultures, half the medium was exchanged for IL-2 medium on days 3 and 7. Generated by immunoSEQ multiplex PCR, the TCRdb table keeps only in-frame clones and is missing some. The table includes about 12,000 clones, roughly 70% detected once. CDR1 MDHEN and CDR2 SYDVKM come from the germline V gene. This CDR3 has 15 amino acids. After removal of 6 bases from V and 4 bases from J, the junction contained 8 bases not matched to a gene. Points on this clone: Its matching antigen is unknown.

The source of this sequence is a human donor who received a COVID-19 vaccine. The rearrangement joins TRBV28 to TRBJ1-1; 10 bases line up with TRBD1. This sample comprised CD4+ T cells from PBMCs cultured with SARS-CoV-2 spike peptides, obtained after COVID-19 vaccination. This chain's CDR3 is CASSPYRTGGTEAFF. The DNA for the CDR3 is TGTGCCAGCAGCCCCTATAGGACAGGGGGCACTGAAGCTTTCTTT.